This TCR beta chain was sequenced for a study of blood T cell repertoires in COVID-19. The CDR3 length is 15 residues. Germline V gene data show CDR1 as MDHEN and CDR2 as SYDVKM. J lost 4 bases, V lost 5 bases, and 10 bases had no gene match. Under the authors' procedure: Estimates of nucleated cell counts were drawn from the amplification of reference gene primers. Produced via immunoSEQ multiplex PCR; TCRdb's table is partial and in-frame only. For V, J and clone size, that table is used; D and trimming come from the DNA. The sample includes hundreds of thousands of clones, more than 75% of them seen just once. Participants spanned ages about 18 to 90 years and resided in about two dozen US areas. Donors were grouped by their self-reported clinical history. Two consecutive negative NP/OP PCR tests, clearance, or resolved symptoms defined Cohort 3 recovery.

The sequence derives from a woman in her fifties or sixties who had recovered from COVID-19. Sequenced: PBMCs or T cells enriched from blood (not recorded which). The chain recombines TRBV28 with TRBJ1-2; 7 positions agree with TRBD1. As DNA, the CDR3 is TGTGCCAGCAGTCCCTCGGACAGGAAGATCTATGGCTACACCTTC. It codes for CASSPSDRKIYGYTF.